The following is a T cell receptor beta chain sequence with its context. Its target is not known. Every one of the patients relapsed after autologous stem cell transplantation (brentuximab vedotin exposure was variable). Negative selection with magnetic separation was used to purify CD4+ T cells from thawed PBMCs. Patients' outcomes at their best amounted to complete response, partial response or progressive disease. The data originate from a study of PD-1 blockade in classical Hodgkin lymphoma. As for the study in general: The patients were dosed with nivolumab 3 mg/kg, infused intravenously every 2 weeks.

Whole-study findings and limits: Researchers reported that CD4+ TCR diversity, though not CD8+, rose significantly by C4D1. Patients who responded completely had about the same baseline diversity as newly diagnosed patients.

Trimming took 0 bases from V and 5 from J; bases not matched to a gene: 4. Germline-derived CDR1 and CDR2 are MNHNS and SASEGT. This CDR3 comprises 16 residues. TCRdb keeps only in-frame clones here, not all; method: immunoSEQ multiplex PCR. The table includes about 27,000 clones, more than 60% detected once. The chain combines TRBV6-1 with TRBJ1-4; TRBD1 matches at 9 bases. The material sequenced was CD4+ T cells from blood, taken at baseline. The receptor's source is a human donor with classical Hodgkin lymphoma. CDR3 loop: CASSEALGTGNEKLFF. CDR3 DNA sequence: TGTGCCAGCAGTGAAGCGCTCGGGACAGGGAATGAAAAACTGTTTTTT.